This T cell receptor (beta chain) came from a study of blood T cell repertoires in COVID-19. Deletions cut 5 bases from V and 2 bases from J, with 10 bases between. This CDR3 comprises 13 residues. CDR1 is SGHVS and CDR2 is FQNEAQ in the germline V gene. Some clones are missing from TCRdb's copy, which holds only in-frame ones; the method was immunoSEQ multiplex PCR. Of more than 150,000 clones listed, roughly 80% are singletons. The count of this clone is one. The clonotype originates from a woman aged 25 to 39 with acute or convalescent COVID-19. The chain combines TRBV7-8 with TRBJ2-7; D might be TRBD1 (6 bases). The sample taken for sequencing was peripheral blood. The CDR3, as DNA: TGTGCCAGCAGCCCAGGGACACCCTACGAGCAGTACTTC. Translating it yields CASSPGTPYEQYF.